This entry lists 20 T cell receptor beta chains sequenced from one sample in a study of human T cells and chemical hapten exposure. MiXCR, run by TCRdb on the 5' RACE reads, gives a single entry per CDR3 protein. The sample has approximately 140,000 distinct CDR3 sequences, 4.1% seen once. From whole blood left unfractionated, total RNA was extracted. These receptors came from a female donor in good health.

This clonotype has a count of ten or more. The chain links TRBV20-1 to TRBJ1-2, with a tentative D call TRBD1 (5 bases). Germline loops: CDR1 DFQATT, CDR2 SNEGSKA (reference sequence). CDR3 length equals 11 residues. V lost 2 bases and J 7 bases, leaving 8 bases between the germline ends. Written as DNA, the CDR3 is TGCAGTGCTAGAAGTACAGGTGGCTACACCTTC. Translating gives CSARSTGGYTF.

The gene calls are TRBV27 and TRBJ1-1; possible D gene TRBD1, 5 bases. The CDR3 runs 16 residues. Germline V gene lookup returns CDR1 MNHEY and CDR2 SMNVEV (reference sequence). Between the trimmed V and J ends, which lost 2 bases and 5 bases, there was a span of 18 bases. The CDR3 coding sequence is TGTGCCAGCAGTTTAACCATAGCGGGCCGGGGGACTGAAGCTTTCTTT. This translates into CASSLTIAGRGTEAFF.

Many counts were recorded for this clonotype. The V gene is TRBV4-3, the J gene TRBJ2-7; D unclear. CDR3 length: 14 amino acids. V was trimmed by 0 bases and J by 3 bases, leaving 9 bases between them. The germline gives CDR1 LGHNA, CDR2 YSLEER. The CDR3 DNA follows: TGCGCCAGCAGCCAAGATCAAACTGTCTACGAGCAGTACTTC. Encoded protein: CASSQDQTVYEQYF.

This clonotype was recorded many times. V usage is TRBV9 and J usage is TRBJ2-1; D gene ambiguous. V gave up 4 bases and J gave up 8 bases, with 10 bases separating them. Germline CDR1 SGDLS, CDR2 YYNGEE. CDR3 length: 12 amino acids. This CDR3 is CASSTPSDEQFF. Written as DNA, the CDR3 is TGTGCCAGCAGCACCCCTAGTGATGAGCAGTTCTTC. Filled out from reference TRBV9 and TRBJ2-1, the complete variable domain reads DSGVTQTPKHLITATGQRVTLRCSPRSGDLSVYWYQQSLDQGLQFLIQYYNGEERAKGNILERFSAQQFPDLHSELNLSSLELGDSALYFCASSTPSDEQFFGPGTRLTVL.

This clonotype was seen ten or more times. A much bigger clone sits one base away, suggesting this may be a read error. V is TRBV2 and J is TRBJ2-7, with D possibly being TRBD1 or TRBD2 (7 bases each). The CDR3 sequence is 14 residues long. Germline V gene data show CDR1 as SNHLY and CDR2 as FYNNEI. V was pared by 3 bases and J by 5 bases, with 14 bases between. CDR3 region: CASSDRGGLDEQYF. The CDR3 region has the DNA TGTGCCAGCAGTGACAGGGGGGGCCTCGACGAGCAGTACTTC.

This clonotype occurred many times. The V gene is TRBV7-9, the J gene TRBJ2-1, with 11 nucleotides matching TRBD2. The CDR3 runs to 19 residues. V lost 0 bases to trimming and J lost 4 bases; unmatched junction nucleotides: 11. Germline lookup yields CDR1 SEHNR and CDR2 FQNEAQ (reference sequence). CDR3 residues: CASSLALPGLADNYNEQFF. CDR3 DNA sequence: TGTGCCAGCAGCTTAGCCTTACCGGGACTAGCGGACAATTACAATGAGCAGTTCTTC. Filled out from reference TRBV7-9 and TRBJ2-1, the complete variable domain reads DTGVSQNPRHKITKRGQNVTFRCDPISEHNRLYWYRQTLGQGPEFLTYFQNEAQLEKSRLLSDRFSAERPKGSFSTLEIQRTEQGDSAMYLCASSLALPGLADNYNEQFFGPGTRLTVL.

This clonotype was seen repeatedly, ten times or more. The chain employs TRBV29-1 and TRBJ1-2, with 7 nucleotides matching TRBD1. Germline V lookup: CDR1 SQVTM, CDR2 ANQGSEA. The CDR3 consists of 15 residues. The ends lost 0 bases at V and 5 bases at J; junction bases unmatched: 9. CDR3 protein: CSVEDPRQGNYGYTF. The CDR3 nucleotides are TGCAGCGTTGAAGATCCGAGACAGGGAAATTATGGCTACACCTTC.

This clonotype was detected ten times or more. The rearrangement joins TRBV6-1 to TRBJ2-1; TRBD2 aligns across 9 bases. V gave up 7 bases and J gave up 7 bases; unmatched junction bases: 11. The CDR3 loop spans 15 amino acids. CDR1 is MNHNS, CDR2 SASEGT, per germline. The CDR3 coding sequence is TGTGCCAGCACCTCATCTCAGAGCGGGGGGAATGAGCAGTTCTTC. Its protein is CASTSSQSGGNEQFF.

This clonotype was picked up many times. A much larger clonotype is one base distant, so this may be a read error. The chain recombines TRBV6-5 with TRBJ2-3, with TRBD2 matching 13 bases. The CDR3 totals 15 residues. J gave up 4 bases and V 2 bases, and 0 bases lay outside the gene matches. Germline assignment: CDR1 MNHEY and CDR2 SVGAGI. This chain's CDR3 is CASSYTSGGADTQYF. In nucleotides, the CDR3 is TGTGCCAGCAGTTACACTAGCGGGGGGGCAGATACGCAGTATTTT.

This clonotype occurred many times. Written as DNA, the CDR3 is TGTGCCAGCAGTACCCGGACTAGCGGGGGGGCAGATACGCAGTATTTT. It is translated as CASSTRTSGGADTQYF. The rearrangement links TRBV6-2 or TRBV6-3 to TRBJ2-3, with 15 bases matching TRBD2. The CDR3 length is 16 residues. The V gene end was trimmed by 5 bases and the J gene end by 4 bases; junction bases not matched to a gene: 4. Germline loops: CDR1 MNHEY, CDR2 SVGEGT.

This clonotype was counted many times. The gene calls are TRBV15 and TRBJ1-2; D remains ambiguous. The CDR3 sequence is 14 residues long. V was trimmed by 1 base and J by 2 bases, leaving 8 bases between them. Germline CDR1 and CDR2: LNHNV and YYDKDF (reference sequence). CDR3 loop: CATSRAGLNYGYTF. CDR3 DNA sequence: TGTGCCACCAGCAGAGCCGGCCTCAACTATGGCTACACCTTC.

The table lists this clonotype with many counts. The V and J genes are TRBV6-1 and TRBJ1-3; TRBD1 agrees at 7 bases. The CDR3 extends over 15 amino acids. Germline V CDR1 and CDR2: MNHNS, SASEGT. The V gene end was trimmed by 3 bases and the J gene end by 4 bases; junction bases not matched to a gene: 6. CDR3 sequence (DNA): TGTGCCAGCAGTGAGGGGGACAGCTACGGAAACACCATATATTTT. Translating it yields CASSEGDSYGNTIYF.

About this clonotype: One end of the junction does not line up with germline, which may come from a read error. The chain recombines TRBV12-5 with TRBJ2-5; no reliable D call. Germline V gene lookup returns CDR1 LGHNT and CDR2 FRNRAP. There are 15 residues in the CDR3. The CDR3 here is CASGLVPDGERTQHF. The CDR3 DNA reads as TGTGCTAGTGGTTTGGTTCCGGACGGAGAACGGACCCAGCACTTC.

This clonotype was observed at least ten times. This chain links TRBV7-2 with TRBJ2-3; D perhaps matches TRBD2 (5 bases). V gave up 4 bases and J gave up 4 bases, with 18 bases separating them. Germline V gene lookup returns CDR1 SGHTA and CDR2 FQGNSA. There are 16 residues in the CDR3. In DNA, the CDR3 is TGTGCCAGCAGCTCAAGGAGAAGTGGGAGCCCAGATACGCAGTATTTT. As protein: CASSSRRSGSPDTQYF.

In its sample, this clonotype was seen many times. The rearrangement uses TRBV7-3 and TRBJ2-2; 9 bases are a match to TRBD2. CDR1 SGHTA and CDR2 FQGTGA come from the germline V gene. There are 18 residues in the CDR3. V was clipped by 3 bases and J by 5 bases; unmatched bases: 13. The CDR3 DNA reads TGTGCCAGCAGCTTCCCCGCGGGGGGGCTAGTAAGGACCGGGGAGCTGTTTTTT. It translates to CASSFPAGGLVRTGELFF.

This clonotype was seen ten or more times. The chain couples TRBV4-2 to TRBJ2-3, with D possibly being TRBD1 or TRBD2 (5 bases each). The V end was cut by 4 bases, the J end by 0 bases, with 14 bases between. Germline loops: CDR1 LGHNA, CDR2 YNFKEQ. This CDR3 has 16 amino acids. Here the CDR3 DNA reads TGTGCCAGCAGCCTCGTAGGGACCGAAAGCACAGATACGCAGTATTTT. It is translated as CASSLVGTESTDTQYF.

The sample holds a few counts of this clonotype. The DNA of the CDR3 is TGTGCCTGGAGTGTATACTTGGGATGGAATGAAGCTTTCTTT. This codes for CAWSVYLGWNEAFF. The gene calls are TRBV30 and TRBJ1-1, with D unclear. Germline loops: CDR1 GTSNPN, CDR2 SVGIG (reference sequence). Trimming stripped 0 bases from V and 7 bases from J, with 15 bases between. This CDR3 contains 14 residues.

This clonotype showed up many times. The V and J genes are TRBV6-4 and TRBJ2-3, with D unclear. The CDR3 runs 16 residues. V dropped 4 bases and J dropped 1 base, with 15 bases sitting between them. The germline V gene encodes CDR1 MRHNA and CDR2 SNTAGT. The chain's CDR3 is CASSVTGRERTDTQYF. In nucleotides, the CDR3 is TGTGCCAGCAGTGTGACCGGCCGAGAACGCACAGATACGCAGTATTTT.

This clonotype occurred many times. Here the CDR3 reads CASSLAVTEAFF. The CDR3 bases are TGTGCCAGCAGCTTAGCGGTCACTGAAGCTTTCTTT. The chain joins TRBV7-9 to TRBJ1-1; no reliable D call. From germline, CDR1 is SEHNR and CDR2 FQNEAQ (reference sequence). The CDR3 is 12 amino acids. Trimming stripped 0 bases from V and 4 bases from J, with 3 bases between. Combining the CDR3 with reference TRBV7-9 and TRBJ1-1 gives the whole variable domain DTGVSQNPRHKITKRGQNVTFRCDPISEHNRLYWYRQTLGQGPEFLTYFQNEAQLEKSRLLSDRFSAERPKGSFSTLEIQRTEQGDSAMYLCASSLAVTEAFFGQGTRLTVV.

This clonotype was counted many times. The V gene is TRBV5-5, the J gene TRBJ1-5; 10 bases map to TRBD1. J lost 7 bases, V lost 2 bases, and 6 bases had no gene match. The germline V gene has CDR1 SGHKS and CDR2 YYEKEE (reference sequence). The CDR3 loop spans 15 amino acids. The CDR3 is CASSLPGQGSQPQHF. The CDR3 DNA sequence: TGTGCCAGCAGCTTACCGGGACAGGGGTCCCAGCCCCAGCATTTT.